What follows are 31 T cell receptor beta chains derived from one specimen sequenced in a study of cytomegalovirus exposure and HLA in healthy donors. Primers: 60 Vbeta forward and 13 Jbeta reverse. Repertoires were generated with immunoSEQ multiplex PCR, while TCRdb's copy carries only in-frame clones and drops some. This table holds around 130,000 clones. Sequencing was done on a sample of PBMCs. The receptors derive from a woman in her sixties in good health and CMV-seronegative.

This rearrangement joins TRBV5-5 to TRBJ1-1; no definite D call. V lost 2 bases, J lost 0 bases, and 20 bases lay in between. The CDR3 has 18 amino acids. Germline V gene data show CDR1 as SGHKS and CDR2 as YYEKEE (reference sequence). CDR3 coding DNA: TGTGCCAGCAGCTTTCGTCTTTCAGGATCCCAAATGAACACTGAAGCTTTCTTT. Protein product: CASSFRLSGSQMNTEAFF.

For the CDR3, the DNA is TGCGCCAGCAGCCTCCCTTCTTCTCGGAGCTTGGGCACTGAAGCTTTCTTT. Translating gives CASSLPSSRSLGTEAFF. The chain joins TRBV4-1 to TRBJ1-1; D not certain. There are 17 residues in the CDR3. From germline, CDR1 is MGHRA and CDR2 YSYEKL. The V and J ends lost 4 bases and 4 bases respectively, with 22 bases between them.

Here the CDR3 DNA reads TGTGCCAGCAGAAGAGACGGACAGCTAAATGAAAAACTGTTTTTT. Protein: CASRRDGQLNEKLFF. J is TRBJ1-4 and V is TRBV2, with a weak D call TRBD1 (6 bases). The CDR3 is made up of 15 amino acids. The germline gives CDR1 SNHLY, CDR2 FYNNEI. V was trimmed by 6 bases and J by 5 bases, leaving 16 bases between them.

The genes are TRBV6-6 and TRBJ1-5; D might be TRBD1 (5 bases). The CDR3 is made up of 15 amino acids. The V and J ends lost 6 bases and 7 bases respectively, with 19 bases between them. The germline V gene has CDR1 MNHNY and CDR2 SVGAGI (reference sequence). The CDR3 bases are TGTGCCAGCAGCCGCCTCGGGCAGGGTGGCCAGCCCCAGCATTTT. Encoded protein: CASSRLGQGGQPQHF.

The chain joins TRBV11-2 to TRBJ2-7; possibly TRBD2 for D (5 bases). V lost 1 base, J lost 4 bases, and 5 bases lay in between. This CDR3 contains 12 residues. The germline V gene has CDR1 SGHAT and CDR2 FQNNGV. For the CDR3, the DNA is TGTGCCAGCAGCTTAGCGGGGTACGAGCAGTACTTC. It translates to CASSLAGYEQYF. Full variable domain (rest looked up from reference TRBV11-2 and TRBJ2-7): EAGVAQSPRYKIIEKRQSVAFWCNPISGHATLYWYQQILGQGPKLLIQFQNNGVVDDSQLPKDRFSAERLKGVDSTLKIQPAKLEDSAVYLCASSLAGYEQYFGPGTRLTVT.

The V and J genes are TRBV9 and TRBJ2-3; 7 nucleotides agree with TRBD2. Germline loops: CDR1 SGDLS, CDR2 YYNGEE. This CDR3 region has 17 residues. V was clipped by 4 bases and J by 0 bases; unmatched bases: 11. DNA for the CDR3: TGTGCCAGCAGCCCCCCATCGACTAGCCTTAGCACAGATACGCAGTATTTT. It translates to CASSPPSTSLSTDTQYF.

The CDR3 sequence: CASSIGGRGGYEQYF. As DNA, the CDR3 is TGTGCCAGTAGTATAGGTGGCAGGGGTGGTTACGAGCAGTACTTC. The chain recombines TRBV19 with TRBJ2-7; TRBD1 is a possible D gene (6 bases). Trimming pared 1 base from V and 4 bases from J, leaving 14 bases between. Germline V gene sequence: CDR1 LNHDA, CDR2 SQIVND (reference sequence). This CDR3 region has 15 residues.

As DNA, the CDR3 is TGTGCCAGCAGCGTGGGCCCGTCGGCTAATGAAAAACTGTTTTTT. Encoded protein: CASSVGPSANEKLFF. The chain carries TRBV9 and TRBJ1-4; D gene uncertain. This CDR3 has 15 residues. Per the germline V gene, CDR1 is SGDLS and CDR2 is YYNGEE. With 2 bases removed from V and 3 bases from J, the gap between germline ends came to 11 bases.

V gene TRBV29-1 combines with J gene TRBJ2-1; 12 bases match TRBD2. This CDR3 contains 12 residues. The junction had 1 base not matched to a gene; V was cut back by 6 bases and J by 7 bases. Germline assignment: CDR1 SQVTM and CDR2 ANQGSEA. Written as DNA, the CDR3 is TGCAGCGTAGGGACTAGCGGGAATGAGCAGTTCTTC. This codes for CSVGTSGNEQFF.

The chain joins TRBV5-1 to TRBJ2-3; TRBD2 might be the D (5 bases). Deletions cut 0 bases from V and 2 bases from J, with 7 bases between. There are 14 residues in the CDR3. Germline CDR1 is SGHRS and CDR2 is YFSETQ. The CDR3 nucleotides are TGCGCCAGCAGCTTGGGGGGAGTCACAGATACGCAGTATTTT. Residues: CASSLGGVTDTQYF.

V and J are TRBV18 and TRBJ1-1, with 7 bases fitting TRBD1. Germline CDR1 KGHSH, CDR2 LQKENI. The V gene end was trimmed by 2 bases and the J gene end by 4 bases; junction bases not matched to a gene: 4. The CDR3 has 14 residues. CDR3 sequence (DNA): TGTGCCAGCTCACCAGACAGGGTAGGCACTGAAGCTTTCTTT. Encoded protein: CASSPDRVGTEAFF.

V usage is TRBV11-2 and J usage is TRBJ1-5; D uncertain. The germline gives CDR1 SGHAT, CDR2 FQNNGV. The CDR3 has 14 residues. With 5 bases removed from V and 6 bases from J, the gap between germline ends came to 14 bases. CDR3 sequence (DNA): TGTGCCAGCAGCCCCCAACGGGGTAGTCAGCCCCAGCATTTT. This sequence encodes CASSPQRGSQPQHF. The variable domain in full, with the rest retrieved from reference TRBV11-2 and TRBJ1-5, is EAGVAQSPRYKIIEKRQSVAFWCNPISGHATLYWYQQILGQGPKLLIQFQNNGVVDDSQLPKDRFSAERLKGVDSTLKIQPAKLEDSAVYLCASSPQRGSQPQHFGDGTRLSIL.

The rearrangement links TRBV29-1 to TRBJ2-1; no clear D. Per the germline V gene, CDR1 is SQVTM and CDR2 is ANQGSEA. V lost 6 bases and J 0 bases, leaving 6 bases between the germline ends. The CDR3 is 12 residues long. The CDR3 sequence is CSVRGSYNEQFF. CDR3 sequence (DNA): TGCAGCGTCCGAGGCTCCTACAATGAGCAGTTCTTC.

The V and J genes are TRBV27 and TRBJ1-2; 7 bases are a match to TRBD1. The germline CDR1 and CDR2 sequences are MNHEY and SMNVEV (reference sequence). After removal of 4 bases from V and 4 bases from J, the junction contained 9 bases not matched to a gene. The CDR3 length is 15 residues. The CDR3 sequence: CASSSTGVGSYGYTF. The CDR3 DNA reads TGTGCCAGCAGTTCCACAGGGGTGGGGTCCTATGGCTACACCTTC.

The chain is built from TRBV23-1 and TRBJ1-3; D remains unclear. TRBV23-1 is marked as an open reading frame, function uncertain. The CDR3 totals 13 residues. Deletions cut 7 bases from V and 1 base from J, with 8 bases between. The CDR3 spells CASKSYSGNTIYF. CDR3 DNA: TGCGCCAGCAAGAGTTATTCTGGAAACACCATATATTTT.

In nucleotides, the CDR3 is TGTGCCAGCAGCCCGGTGAGAGCGGGAGGAAGCGAGCAGTACTTC. Translating gives CASSPVRAGGSEQYF. The J gene is TRBJ2-7, the V gene TRBV27; 9 positions match TRBD2. The CDR3 has 15 amino acids. Trimming at V came to 6 bases and at J to 6 bases, leaving 12 bases not matched to a gene. CDR1 and CDR2 (germline): MNHEY, SMNVEV (reference sequence).

The chain carries TRBV12-5 and TRBJ1-1; D possibly corresponds to TRBD1 (5 bases). V was shortened by 4 bases and J by 5 bases, with 23 bases between the two germline ends. The CDR3 length is 17 residues. CDR1 is LGHNT, CDR2 FRNRAP, per germline. CDR3 region: CASGSSPGRLRGTEAFF. In nucleotides, the CDR3 is TGTGCTAGTGGTTCGTCCCCGGGCCGACTCCGGGGGACTGAAGCTTTCTTT.

The chain combines TRBV19 with TRBJ2-7; TRBD1 might be the D (7 bases). This CDR3 is built from 13 residues. The V and J ends lost 8 bases and 4 bases respectively, with 15 bases between them. Germline assignment: CDR1 LNHDA and CDR2 SQIVND (reference sequence). CDR3 sequence: CASQGGGWYEQYF. CDR3 DNA sequence: TGTGCCAGTCAGGGGGGAGGCTGGTACGAGCAGTACTTC. Complete variable domain (other parts from reference TRBV19 and TRBJ2-7): DGGITQSPKYLFRKEGQNVTLSCEQNLNHDAMYWYRQDPGQGLRLIYYSQIVNDFQKGDIAEGYSVSREKKESFPLTVTSAQKNPTAFYLCASQGGGWYEQYFGPGTRLTVT.

This sequence joins TRBV2 and TRBJ2-2, with 13 positions matching TRBD2. The CDR3 contains 16 residues. V lost 7 bases and J lost 5; bases outside the gene matches: 7. Germline CDR1 is SNHLY and CDR2 is FYNNEI. CDR3 in DNA: TGTGCCAGCATACAGCGACTAGCGGGAGGTACCGGGGAGCTGTTTTTT. Its protein is CASIQRLAGGTGELFF.

This CDR3 is CASSLGQGGNSPLHF. CDR3 sequence (DNA): TGCGCCAGCAGCTTGGGGCAGGGTGGTAATTCACCCCTCCACTTT. The rearrangement uses TRBV5-1 and TRBJ1-6, with a possible D match to TRBD1 (5 bases). The CDR3 consists of 15 residues. Germline CDR1 reads SGHRS; CDR2 reads YFSETQ. With 0 bases removed from V and 6 bases from J, the gap between germline ends came to 10 bases.

The chain links TRBV29-1 to TRBJ1-1; 9 bases align to TRBD1. Germline CDR1 is SQVTM and CDR2 is ANQGSEA. V was pared by 5 bases and J by 4 bases, with 8 bases of the junction left unmatched. This CDR3 is 14 amino acids long. DNA of the CDR3: TGCAGCGTTAGTAGACAGGGGGGATTCACTGAAGCTTTCTTT. It is translated as CSVSRQGGFTEAFF.

Comment on this clone: The junction departs from germline at one end; a sequencing error may be responsible. The chain combines TRBV28 with TRBJ1-5, with a possible D match to TRBD1 (5 bases). Germline V CDR1 and CDR2: MDHEN, SYDVKM. This CDR3 comprises 14 residues. The CDR3 coding sequence is TGTGCCAACACCCCCGGGGGGTACAATCAACCCCAGCATTTT. Protein: CANTPGGYNQPQHF.

J is TRBJ1-2 and V is TRBV18; D gene uncertain. This CDR3 spans 14 amino acids. V shed 3 bases and J shed 6 bases, with 14 bases lying between them. Germline loops: CDR1 KGHSH, CDR2 LQKENI. The CDR3 coding sequence is TGTGCCAGCTCACCTTACGAGGAAAATGATGGCTACACCTTC. It codes for CASSPYEENDGYTF.

This chain uses TRBV19 with TRBJ2-1, with D possibly matching TRBD2 (6 bases). CDR3 length: 18 amino acids. V was clipped by 1 base and J by 4 bases, with 20 bases between them. Germline CDR1 LNHDA, CDR2 SQIVND (reference sequence). The CDR3 nucleotides are TGTGCCAGTAGTATAGGTAGGAGGGTCAGAGGGGATTACAATGAGCAGTTCTTC. Translating gives CASSIGRRVRGDYNEQFF.

This rearrangement joins TRBV13 to TRBJ2-3; 11 bases fit TRBD2. The germline V gene encodes CDR1 PRHDT and CDR2 FYEKMQ (reference sequence). The CDR3 totals 15 residues. Germline trimming cut 5 bases from V and 6 bases from J; bases unmatched to any gene: 7. The CDR3 nucleotides read TGTGCCAGCAGCGAGTCACTAGCGGGGGCCGATACGCAGTATTTT. Protein: CASSESLAGADTQYF.

This chain uses TRBV2 with TRBJ2-7; the match to TRBD1 covers 10 bases. The CDR3 extends over 14 amino acids. Germline lookup yields CDR1 SNHLY and CDR2 FYNNEI. Trimming at V came to 6 bases and at J to 3 bases, leaving 5 bases not matched to a gene. CDR3 in DNA: TGTGCCAGCAGGACCGGGACAGGGGACTACGAGCAGTACTTC. Translation: CASRTGTGDYEQYF.

J is TRBJ1-5 and V is TRBV4-2; 8 positions agree with TRBD1. The germline V gene has CDR1 LGHNA and CDR2 YNFKEQ. J was trimmed by 5 bases and V by 3 bases; bases with no gene match: 6. The CDR3 sequence is 15 residues long. The CDR3 DNA reads as TGTGCCAGCAGCCAGTTACAGGGGGTGGATCAGCCCCAGCATTTT. Protein product: CASSQLQGVDQPQHF.

The chain joins TRBV14 to TRBJ1-6, with D maybe TRBD1 (5 bases). Per germline, CDR1 SGHDN and CDR2 FVKESK. The V gene lost 0 bases and the J gene lost 4 bases, with 10 bases spanning the gap. This CDR3 has 16 residues. The CDR3: CASSQDVAGYNSPLHF. The CDR3 region has the DNA TGTGCCAGCAGCCAAGATGTCGCAGGGTATAATTCACCCCTCCACTTT.

CDR3 protein: CAISSADRPDTQYF. Written as DNA, the CDR3 is TGTGCCATCAGTAGCGCGGACAGACCAGATACGCAGTATTTT. This rearrangement joins TRBV10-3 to TRBJ2-3, with a possible D match to TRBD1 (6 bases). Trimming took off 5 bases at V and 4 bases at J, with 13 bases between the two ends. Germline CDR1 is ENHRY and CDR2 is SYGVKD. The CDR3 loop spans 14 amino acids.

The chain recombines TRBV27 with TRBJ2-3, with a possible D match to TRBD1 (6 bases). The germline V gene has CDR1 MNHEY and CDR2 SMNVEV (reference sequence). The CDR3 totals 14 residues. V lost 6 bases to trimming and J lost 2 bases, with 12 bases between them. The CDR3, as DNA: TGTGCCAGCAGGGAGACAGGATACACAGATACGCAGTATTTT. Residues: CASRETGYTDTQYF.

The chain uses TRBV19 and TRBJ2-3; no clear D gene. The CDR3 extends over 14 amino acids. The V gene lost 7 bases and the J gene lost 2 bases, with 13 bases spanning the gap. Germline V gene data show CDR1 as LNHDA and CDR2 as SQIVND (reference sequence). The CDR3 spells CASKKSRVTDTQYF. The CDR3 DNA reads TGTGCCAGTAAAAAGAGTCGAGTCACAGATACGCAGTATTTT.